This entry concerns a single T cell receptor (beta chain). As yet, its antigen is unknown. The source of the sample is a study of T-cell reconstitution after alpha-beta-depleted transplantation in children. Overall study results and limits: The origin of alpha-beta T cells about two months after transplant was reportedly several hundred expanded graft clones.

The CDR3 length is 14 residues. Germline V lookup: CDR1 MGHRA, CDR2 YSYEKL. Trimming cost V 1 base and J 9 bases, with 10 bases left between them. TCRbeta library construction was performed incorporating unique molecular identifiers. TCRdb recomputed calls from the PCR reads with MiXCR, one row per CDR3 protein. The table has 700,000 to 950,000 distinct CDR3 sequences, 16% seen once. The source of this sequence is a male patient aged 10 to 17 who had a stem cell transplant for acute lymphoblastic leukemia, so the T cells may come from the graft donor. Material: PBMCs, mostly from graft donor cells, obtained 360 days after TCRalphabeta/CD19-depleted stem cell transplant. V usage is TRBV4-1 and J usage is TRBJ1-6; perhaps TRBD1 as D (6 bases). CDR3: CASSQGRGPSPLHF. DNA of the CDR3: TGCGCCAGCAGCCAAGGCAGGGGACCTTCACCCCTCCACTTT.